The TCR beta chain described here comes from a study of blood T cell repertoires in COVID-19 (dated by TCRdb to about 2020). Some background on the complete study: The collaborator samples originated in the United States, Italy and Spain and spanned the acute and convalescent phases of COVID-19. The material from the prospective study consisted of cDNA or gDNA derived from T cells, B-cell-depleted T cells, or PBMCs. Subjects who had been exposed to COVID-19, were actively infected with it, or had recovered from it provided the deeply sampled blood TCRbeta repertoires that made up the dataset. The repertoires were released in a freely available public database intended as a resource for research on the immune response to SARS-CoV-2. The samples were drawn from the first 160 participants of the ongoing ImmuneRACE study and from some 1,300 subjects provided by 6 global collaborators. A de-identified subject ID, COVID-19 status, age in years and sex were almost always included in the sample metadata. HLA class I and class II types, where available, came from metadata supplied by the sample provider rather than from assay-based typing. General findings and caveats noted by the study authors: The amount of clinical and demographic metadata varied by source and participant and was provided uncurated.

TCRbeta CDR3 regions were amplified from genomic DNA by means of the immunoSEQ Assay, a bias-controlled multiplex PCR. On the study's bioinformatics: Within the assay, amplification of reference gene primers was used to estimate how many nucleated cells each sample contained. To quantify the absolute abundance of each unique TCRbeta CDR3 rearrangement, sequence reads were collapsed and filtered. For each sample, productive Simpson clonality was calculated by taking the square root of Simpson's diversity index across productive rearrangements. The source is immuneACCESS, and TCRdb retained only in-frame sequences with V and J called. Part of the clones is not carried over; for the studies checked, unresolved V genes explain less than half of this, and the remainder is unexplained. V, J and clone size are taken as reported in that table, and D and trimming were inferred from the DNA itself. In this sample the table shows some 300,000 clones, about 90% of which occur a single time. Roughly 2.9% of the sample lies in the top ten.

To note about this clone: It has no known antigen specificity. Base qualities are not recorded, but no much larger clone differs from it by a single base.

The germline V gene encodes CDR1 GTSNPN and CDR2 SVGIG (reference sequence). A distance of 7 bases separates the germline ends of V and J, which lose 2 bases and 0 bases respectively. From the cysteine up to the phenylalanine, the CDR3 has a length of 13 residues. Only the CDR3 portion is preserved as DNA: 39 bases, with reading frame beginning at the first base. Enrolling through a virtual design, the prospective study's participants ranged in age from roughly 18 to 89 years and lived across 24 United States geographic areas. In the prospective study, cohorts were assigned on the basis of participant-reported clinical history obtained from a screening survey and a study questionnaire. Exposed participants had been in contact with someone with a PCR-confirmed or clinician-diagnosed COVID-19 case within 2 weeks of study entry. In the prospective study, mobile phlebotomists collected whole blood, serum and a nasopharyngeal or oropharyngeal swab from each participant. Additional blood draws and questionnaires over an approximately two-month period could optionally be provided by prospective study participants. Blood samples from the prospective study were shipped frozen or at room temperature prior to DNA extraction.

The receptor comes from a woman aged 50 to 65 who had been exposed to COVID-19. Sequenced sample: PBMCs or T cells enriched from blood (not recorded which). The chain is made from TRBV30 and TRBJ1-2; the D gene is not confidently resolved. Read as DNA, the sequence is TGTGCCTGGAGTTCAGAAGCTAACTATGGCTACACCTTC. The resulting protein is CAWSSEANYGYTF.